A selection of T cell receptor beta chains follows, all from one sample in a study of OX40 agonist ivuxolimab in advanced cancers. The repertoire was sequenced with immunoSEQ multiplex PCR; TCRdb's copy has only in-frame clones and lacks some. The top ten clones hold about 12% of a sample with 35,000 to 50,000 clones, approximately 86% of them seen once. The sample in question was CD4+ or CD8+ T cells sorted from blood, obtained in a trial of the OX40 agonist ivuxolimab. Every receptor here comes from an adult with an advanced solid tumor such as melanoma, head and neck, liver or kidney cancer. Each CDR3 is given with its conserved first and last residue. Clone size is stated in some rows and not others, as once, few, many or a class when expanded.

TRBV2	few	CASSELDNTQEGETQYF
TRBV2	-	CASGPDTQYF
TRBV19	-	CASIPRSNTGELFF
TRBV2	-	CASNPTGFSGNTIYF
TRBV2	medium-sized	CASSLGEQFF
TRBV11-2	-	CASSTHIQRGGSTDTQYF
TRBV2	-	CASRTPGQGSQETQYF
TRBV18	-	CASSQGIPEAFF
TRBV14	once	CASSPVQGGGRSNEQFF
TRBV7-2	few	CASSLGPGPYEQYF
TRBV5-4	-	CASSPPGQKPSYEQYF
TRBV7-6	once	CASSSSPGAGSQPQHF
TRBV6-5	-	CASSPDGNTIYF
TRBV6-5	few	CASSRQGNQPQHF
TRBV9	-	CASSEDLNEQYF
TRBV4-3	-	CASSQQLAGGPSYNEQFF
TRBV5-5	-	CASSLKGGQNTEAFF
TRBV19	-	CASSMGGSPGTDTQYF
TRBV19	once	CASSIGQGAGQPQHF
TRBV19	-	CASSIGGTAYYGYTF
TRBV4-3	-	CASSPTGTSGFTGELFF
TRBV12-5	once	CASGSSRDRGGETQYF
TRBV19	-	CASSMEFGPVYGYTF
TRBV2	-	CASSDHTGGNEQYF
TRBV28	few	CASTTSGEQYF
TRBV18	few	CASSSKASGPTDTQYF
TRBV5-5	few	CASSQATGGAVGETQYF
TRBV7-7	-	CASSLKGGGTRITGELFF
TRBV5-4	-	CASSLMTGGPELFF
TRBV19	-	CASRLRGTMHSNQPQHF
TRBV27	-	CASSPGTWQPQHF
TRBV27	-	CASSPGTPNWGSYEQYF
TRBV28	-	CASSNIPTGQGALAFF
TRBV9	-	CASSSLGETYEQYF
TRBV6-5	-	CASERGDEAFF
TRBV6-6	-	CASSLGGSEAFF
TRBV7-9	-	CASSLPRGDGYTF
TRBV6-5	-	CASRPITGGPGELFF
TRBV5-6	-	CASSPGTGNYGYTF
TRBV4-2	-	CASSQRQPPPDTQYF
TRBV7-9	-	CASSLRHPYEQYF
TRBV11-2	-	CASSRPSGTYEWEAFF
TRBV5-1	-	CASSLDSGPDTQYF
TRBV6-5	-	CASSYEVGGQETQYF
TRBV28	once	CASRWTGEIGNTIYF